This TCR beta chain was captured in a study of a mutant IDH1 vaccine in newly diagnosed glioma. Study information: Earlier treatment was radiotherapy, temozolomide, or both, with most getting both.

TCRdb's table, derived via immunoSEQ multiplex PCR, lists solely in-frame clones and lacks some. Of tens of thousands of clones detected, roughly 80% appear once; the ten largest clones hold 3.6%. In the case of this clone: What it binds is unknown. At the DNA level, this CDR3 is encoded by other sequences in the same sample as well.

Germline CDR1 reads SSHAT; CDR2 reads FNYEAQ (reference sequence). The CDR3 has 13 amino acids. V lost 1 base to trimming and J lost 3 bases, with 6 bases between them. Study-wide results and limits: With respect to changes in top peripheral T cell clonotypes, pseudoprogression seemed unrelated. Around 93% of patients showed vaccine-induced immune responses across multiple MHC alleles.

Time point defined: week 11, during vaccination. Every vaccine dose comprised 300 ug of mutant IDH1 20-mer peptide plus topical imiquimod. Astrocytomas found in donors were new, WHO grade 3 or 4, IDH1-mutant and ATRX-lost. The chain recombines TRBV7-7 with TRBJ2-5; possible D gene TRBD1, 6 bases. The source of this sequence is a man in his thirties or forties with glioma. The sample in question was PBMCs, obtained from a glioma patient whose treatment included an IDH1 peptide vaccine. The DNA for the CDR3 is TGTGCCAGCAGCTTAGACAGGGAAGAGACCCAGTACTTC. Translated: CASSLDREETQYF.